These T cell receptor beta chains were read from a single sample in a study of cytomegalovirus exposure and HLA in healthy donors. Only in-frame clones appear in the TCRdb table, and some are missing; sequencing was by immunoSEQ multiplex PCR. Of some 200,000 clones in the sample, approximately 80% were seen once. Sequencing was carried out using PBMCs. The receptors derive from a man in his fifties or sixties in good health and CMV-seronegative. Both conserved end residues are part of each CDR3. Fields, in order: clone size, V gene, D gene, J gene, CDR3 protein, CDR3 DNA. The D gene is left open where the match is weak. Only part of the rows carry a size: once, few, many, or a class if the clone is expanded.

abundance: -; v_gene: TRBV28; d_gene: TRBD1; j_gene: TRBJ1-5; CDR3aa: CASSDRGNQPQHF; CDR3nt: TGTGCCAGCAGTGACAGGGGAAATCAGCCCCAGCATTTT
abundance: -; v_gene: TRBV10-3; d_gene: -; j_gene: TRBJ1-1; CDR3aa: CAITRQENTEAFF; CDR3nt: TGTGCCATCACCAGACAGGAGAACACTGAAGCTTTCTTT
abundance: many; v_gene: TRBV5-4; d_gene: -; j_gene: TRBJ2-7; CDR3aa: CASSLTFPAYEQYF; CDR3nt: TGTGCCAGCAGCTTGACCTTCCCAGCCTACGAGCAGTACTTC
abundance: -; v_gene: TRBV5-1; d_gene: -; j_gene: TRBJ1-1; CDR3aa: CASSEVAGGTEAFF; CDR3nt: TGCGCCAGCAGCGAGGTGGCGGGGGGCACTGAAGCTTTCTTT
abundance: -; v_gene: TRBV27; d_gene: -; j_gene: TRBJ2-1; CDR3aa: CASSLAGEQFF; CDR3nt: TGTGCCAGCAGTTTAGCCGGTGAGCAGTTCTTC
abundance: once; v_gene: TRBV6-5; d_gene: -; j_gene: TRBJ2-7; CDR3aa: CASRGLSTPYEQYF; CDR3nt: TGTGCCAGCAGGGGACTCTCAACGCCCTACGAGCAGTACTTC
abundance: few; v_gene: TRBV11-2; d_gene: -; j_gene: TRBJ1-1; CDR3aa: CASSFGEGTEAFF; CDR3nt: TGTGCCAGCAGCTTCGGGGAGGGGACTGAAGCTTTCTTT
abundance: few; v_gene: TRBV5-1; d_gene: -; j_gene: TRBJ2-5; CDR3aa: CASSAGLTLETQYF; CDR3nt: TGCGCCAGCAGCGCGGGGTTAACTCTAGAGACCCAGTACTTC
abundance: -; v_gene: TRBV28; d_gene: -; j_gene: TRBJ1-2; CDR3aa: CASSYDRTTKGYTF; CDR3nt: TGTGCCAGCAGTTACGACAGGACCACAAAGGGCTACACCTTC
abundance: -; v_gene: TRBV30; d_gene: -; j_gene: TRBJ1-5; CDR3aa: CAWSVLGQPQHF; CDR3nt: TGTGCCTGGAGTGTACTAGGTCAGCCCCAGCATTTT
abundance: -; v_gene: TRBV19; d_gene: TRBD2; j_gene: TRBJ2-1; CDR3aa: CASSNGLAGDEQFF; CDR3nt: TGTGCCAGTAGTAACGGTCTAGCGGGAGATGAGCAGTTCTTC
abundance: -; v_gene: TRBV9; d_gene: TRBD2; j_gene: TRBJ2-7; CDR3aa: CASSASRDYDEQYF; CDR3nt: TGTGCCAGCAGCGCATCCCGGGACTACGACGAGCAGTACTTC
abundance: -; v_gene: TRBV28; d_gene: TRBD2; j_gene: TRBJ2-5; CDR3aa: CASSLSVASGRETQYF; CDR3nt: TGTGCCAGCAGTTTATCAGTGGCTAGCGGACGGGAGACCCAGTACTTC
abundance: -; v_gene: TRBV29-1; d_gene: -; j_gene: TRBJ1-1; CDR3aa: CSARVGLGTEAFF; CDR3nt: TGCAGCGCCCGAGTGGGGCTTGGCACTGAAGCTTTCTTT
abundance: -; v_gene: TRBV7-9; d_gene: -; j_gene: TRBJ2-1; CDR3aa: CASGWAGNEQFF; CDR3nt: TGTGCCAGCGGCTGGGCCGGCAATGAGCAGTTCTTC
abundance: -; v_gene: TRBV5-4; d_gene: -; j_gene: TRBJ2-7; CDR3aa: CASSLGGNGYEQYF; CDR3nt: TGTGCCAGCAGCTTGGGAGGGAATGGGTACGAGCAGTACTTC
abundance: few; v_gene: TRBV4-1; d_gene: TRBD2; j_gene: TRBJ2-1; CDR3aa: CASSQERTSGWNEQFF; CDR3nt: TGCGCCAGCAGCCAAGAAAGGACTAGCGGGTGGAATGAGCAGTTCTTC
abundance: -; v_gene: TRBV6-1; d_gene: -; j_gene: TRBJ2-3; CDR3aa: CASSEGLRVTDTQYF; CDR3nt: TGTGCCAGCAGTGAAGGTCTGCGGGTCACAGATACGCAGTATTTT
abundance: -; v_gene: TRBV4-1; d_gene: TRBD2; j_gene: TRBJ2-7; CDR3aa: CASSQGSGGTSYEQYF; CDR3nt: TGCGCCAGCAGCCAAGGTAGCGGGGGAACCTCCTACGAGCAGTACTTC
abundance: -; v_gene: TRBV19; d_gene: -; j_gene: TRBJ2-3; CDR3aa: CASSIGPSGTDTQYF; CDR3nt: TGTGCCAGTAGTATCGGTCCTAGCGGCACAGATACGCAGTATTTT
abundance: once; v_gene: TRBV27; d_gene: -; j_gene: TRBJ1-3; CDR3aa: CASSLLGGPGNTIYF; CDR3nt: TGTGCCAGCAGTTTACTAGGGGGACCTGGAAACACCATATATTTT
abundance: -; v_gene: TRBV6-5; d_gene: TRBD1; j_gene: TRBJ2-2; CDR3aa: CASRAGTGDTGELFF; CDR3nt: TGTGCCAGCAGGGCCGGGACAGGGGACACCGGGGAGCTGTTTTTT
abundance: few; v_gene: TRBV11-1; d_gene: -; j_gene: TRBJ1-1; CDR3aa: CASSLVRGVGTEAFF; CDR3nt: TGTGCCAGCAGCCTCGTTCGGGGAGTCGGCACTGAAGCTTTCTTT
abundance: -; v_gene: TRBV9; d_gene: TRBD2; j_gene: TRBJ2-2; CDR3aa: CASSVGGGGTGELFF; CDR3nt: TGTGCCAGCAGCGTAGGGGGCGGGGGCACCGGGGAGCTGTTTTTT
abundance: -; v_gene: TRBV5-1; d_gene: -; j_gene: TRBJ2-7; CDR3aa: CASRPGPGSSYEQYF; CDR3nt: TGCGCCAGCAGACCGGGTCCGGGTAGCTCCTACGAGCAGTACTTC
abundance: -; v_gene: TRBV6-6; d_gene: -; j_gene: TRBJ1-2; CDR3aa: CASSPRTDYGYTF; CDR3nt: TGTGCCAGCAGTCCCAGGACAGACTATGGCTACACCTTC
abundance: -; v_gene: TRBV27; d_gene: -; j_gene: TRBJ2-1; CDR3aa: CASSLGLLTEQFF; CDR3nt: TGTGCCAGCAGTTTAGGCCTCCTCACTGAGCAGTTCTTC
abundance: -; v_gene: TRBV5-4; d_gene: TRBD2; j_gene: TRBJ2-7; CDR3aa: CASSLGFPAYIGGTEQYF; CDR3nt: TGTGCCAGCAGCTTGGGGTTCCCGGCTTACATCGGGGGGACCGAGCAGTACTTC
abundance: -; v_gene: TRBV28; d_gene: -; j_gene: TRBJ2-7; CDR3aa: CASSLFTGSSSYEQYF; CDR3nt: TGTGCCAGCAGTCTATTTACAGGTTCGAGCTCCTACGAGCAGTACTTC
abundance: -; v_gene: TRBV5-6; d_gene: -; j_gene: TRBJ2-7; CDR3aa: CASSSVGGSSYEQYF; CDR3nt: TGTGCCAGCAGCTCCGTCGGCGGGTCCTCCTACGAGCAGTACTTC
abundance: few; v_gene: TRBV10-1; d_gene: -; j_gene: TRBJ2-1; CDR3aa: CASSVGAARGEQFF; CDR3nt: TGCGCCAGCAGTGTGGGCGCTGCCAGGGGTGAGCAGTTCTTC
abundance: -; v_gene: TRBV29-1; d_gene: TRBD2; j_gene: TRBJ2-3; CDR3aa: CSINRQAGLTDTQYF; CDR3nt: TGCAGCATTAATCGTCAAGCGGGACTCACAGATACGCAGTATTTT
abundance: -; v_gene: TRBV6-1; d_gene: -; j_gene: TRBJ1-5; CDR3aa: CASSEAGVSNQPQHF; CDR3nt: TGTGCCAGCAGTGAAGCAGGGGTTAGCAATCAGCCCCAGCATTTT
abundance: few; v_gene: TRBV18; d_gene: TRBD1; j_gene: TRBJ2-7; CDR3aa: CASSPNSGQGYEQYF; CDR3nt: TGTGCCAGCTCGCCAAACTCGGGACAGGGCTACGAGCAGTACTTC
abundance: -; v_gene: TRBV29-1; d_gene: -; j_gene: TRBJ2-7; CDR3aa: CSVVQSYEQYF; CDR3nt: TGCAGCGTTGTACAAAGCTACGAGCAGTACTTC
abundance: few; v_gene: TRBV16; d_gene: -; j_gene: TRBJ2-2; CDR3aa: CASSLVAADLTGELFF; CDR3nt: TGTGCCAGCAGCCTAGTAGCGGCGGATCTCACCGGGGAGCTGTTTTTT
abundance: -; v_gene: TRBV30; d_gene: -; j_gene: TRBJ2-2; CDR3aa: CAWSVQADGELFF; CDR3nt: TGTGCCTGGAGTGTACAGGCTGACGGGGAGCTGTTTTTT
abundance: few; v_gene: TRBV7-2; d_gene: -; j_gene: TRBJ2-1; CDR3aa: CASSGGTARNEQFF; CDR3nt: TGTGCCAGCAGCGGAGGCACGGCGAGGAATGAGCAGTTCTTC
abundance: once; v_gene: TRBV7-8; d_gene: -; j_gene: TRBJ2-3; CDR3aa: CASSLESGVISTDTQYF; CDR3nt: TGTGCCAGCAGCTTAGAGTCGGGGGTTATAAGCACAGATACGCAGTATTTT
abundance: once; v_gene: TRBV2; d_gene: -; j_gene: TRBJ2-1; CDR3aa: CASSEYEAAEQFF; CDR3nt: TGTGCCAGCAGTGAATATGAAGCTGCCGAGCAGTTCTTC
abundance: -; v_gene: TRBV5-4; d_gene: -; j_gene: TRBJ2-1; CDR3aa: CASSLDLASSYNEQFF; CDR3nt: TGTGCCAGCAGCTTGGATTTGGCTAGCTCCTACAATGAGCAGTTCTTC
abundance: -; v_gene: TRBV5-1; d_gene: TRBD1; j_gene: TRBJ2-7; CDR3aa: CASSGPGQSYEQYF; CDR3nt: TGCGCCAGCAGCGGACCGGGACAGTCCTACGAGCAGTACTTC
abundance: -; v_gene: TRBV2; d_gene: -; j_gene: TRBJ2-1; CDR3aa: CANSRDSSYNEQFF; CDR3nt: TGTGCCAACAGCCGGGATTCCTCCTACAATGAGCAGTTCTTC
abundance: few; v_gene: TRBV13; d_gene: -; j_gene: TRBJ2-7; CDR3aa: CASSPGSLHYEQYF; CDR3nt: TGTGCCAGCAGTCCCGGGAGTCTTCACTACGAGCAGTACTTC
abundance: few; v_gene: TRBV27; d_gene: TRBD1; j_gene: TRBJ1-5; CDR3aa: CASSSRQGARQPQHF; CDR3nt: TGTGCCAGCAGTTCTAGACAGGGGGCGCGACAGCCCCAGCATTTT
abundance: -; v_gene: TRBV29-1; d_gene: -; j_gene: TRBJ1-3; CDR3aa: CSVERGSGGNTIYF; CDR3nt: TGCAGCGTTGAAAGAGGCTCGGGGGGAAACACCATATATTTT
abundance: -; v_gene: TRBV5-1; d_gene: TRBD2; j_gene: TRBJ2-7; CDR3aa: CASSPGLAGGYEQYF; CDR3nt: TGCGCCAGCAGCCCAGGACTAGCGGGAGGCTACGAGCAGTACTTC
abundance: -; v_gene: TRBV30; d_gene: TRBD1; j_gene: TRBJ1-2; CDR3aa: CAWSGDRGDYGYTF; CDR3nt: TGTGCCTGGAGTGGGGACAGAGGGGACTATGGCTACACCTTC
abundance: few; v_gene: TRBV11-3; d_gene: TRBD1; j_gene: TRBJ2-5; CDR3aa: CASSLGTGPQETQYF; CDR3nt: TGTGCCAGCAGCTTAGGGACAGGGCCCCAAGAGACCCAGTACTTC
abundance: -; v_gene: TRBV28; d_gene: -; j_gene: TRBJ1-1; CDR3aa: CASSPGQTNTEAFF; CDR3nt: TGTGCCAGCAGTCCCGGACAAACGAACACTGAAGCTTTCTTT
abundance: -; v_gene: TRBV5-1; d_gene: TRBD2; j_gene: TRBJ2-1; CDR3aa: CASSSGERDYNEQFF; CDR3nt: TGCGCCAGCAGCTCCGGGGAGCGGGATTACAATGAGCAGTTCTTC
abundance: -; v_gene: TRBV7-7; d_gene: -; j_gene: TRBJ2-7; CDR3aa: CASSLGGAGYEQYF; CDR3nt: TGTGCCAGCAGCTTAGGCGGGGCCGGATACGAGCAGTACTTC
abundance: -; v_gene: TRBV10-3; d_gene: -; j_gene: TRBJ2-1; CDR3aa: CAISGDRGLPGLALNEQFF; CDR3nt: TGTGCCATCAGTGGTGACAGGGGGTTGCCGGGACTAGCGCTCAATGAGCAGTTCTTC
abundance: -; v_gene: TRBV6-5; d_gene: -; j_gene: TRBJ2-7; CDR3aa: CASSYSYQATYEQYF; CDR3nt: TGTGCCAGCAGTTACTCGTATCAGGCAACCTACGAGCAGTACTTC
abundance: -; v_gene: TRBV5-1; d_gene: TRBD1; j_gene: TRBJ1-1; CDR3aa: CASSWTGGAGESEAFF; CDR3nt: TGCGCCAGCAGCTGGACAGGGGGCGCGGGGGAATCTGAAGCTTTCTTT
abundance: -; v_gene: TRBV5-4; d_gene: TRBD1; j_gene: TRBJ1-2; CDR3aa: CASSSPTGGEFYGYTF; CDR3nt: TGTGCCAGCAGCTCACCGACAGGGGGTGAGTTCTATGGCTACACCTTC
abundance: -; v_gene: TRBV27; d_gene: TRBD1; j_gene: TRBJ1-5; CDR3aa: CASSLQGGIQPQHF; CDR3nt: TGTGCCAGCAGTTTACAGGGGGGTATTCAGCCCCAGCATTTT
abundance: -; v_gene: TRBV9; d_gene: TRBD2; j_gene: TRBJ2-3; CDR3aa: CASSASSGSQDTQYF; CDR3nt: TGTGCCAGCAGTGCTTCTAGCGGGAGTCAGGATACGCAGTATTTT